The entry below gives a single T cell receptor (beta chain) sequence along with its context. This sample was taken from a study of blood T cell repertoires in COVID-19. About the research overall: The United States, Italy and Spain supplied acute and convalescent COVID-19 samples.

This CDR3 region has 15 residues. Germline loops: CDR1 KGHSH, CDR2 LQKENI. Trimming pared 1 base from V and 0 bases from J, leaving 9 bases between. Using immunoSEQ multiplex PCR, the repertoire was profiled, and TCRdb retains in-frame clones only, with some absent. The sample has some 120,000 clones, roughly four fifths seen once. This TCR came from a woman between 45 and 60 years old with acute or convalescent COVID-19. The chain combines TRBV18 with TRBJ1-1; TRBD1 might be the D (6 bases). The sample comprised peripheral blood. The CDR3, as DNA: TGTGCCAGCTCACCACTAGGACAGTTGAACACTGAAGCTTTCTTT. This gives the protein CASSPLGQLNTEAFF.